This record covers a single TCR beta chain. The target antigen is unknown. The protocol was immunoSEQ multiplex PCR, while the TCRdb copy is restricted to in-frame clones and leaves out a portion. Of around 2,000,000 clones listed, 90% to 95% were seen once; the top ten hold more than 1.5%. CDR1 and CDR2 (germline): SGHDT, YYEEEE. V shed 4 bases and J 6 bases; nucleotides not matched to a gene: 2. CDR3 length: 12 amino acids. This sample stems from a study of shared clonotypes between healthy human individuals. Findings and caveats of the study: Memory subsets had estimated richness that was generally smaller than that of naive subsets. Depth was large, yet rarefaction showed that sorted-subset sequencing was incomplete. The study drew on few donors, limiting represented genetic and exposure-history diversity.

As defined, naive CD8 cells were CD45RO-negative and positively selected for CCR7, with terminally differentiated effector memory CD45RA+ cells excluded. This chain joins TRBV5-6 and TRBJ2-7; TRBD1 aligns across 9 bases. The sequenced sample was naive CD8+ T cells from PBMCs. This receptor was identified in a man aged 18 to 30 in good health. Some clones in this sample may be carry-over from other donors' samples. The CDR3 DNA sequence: TGTGCCAGCAGCCGGACAGGGGTCGAGCAGTACTTC. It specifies CASSRTGVEQYF. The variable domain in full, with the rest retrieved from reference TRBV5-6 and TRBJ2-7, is DAGVTQSPTHLIKTRGQQVTLRCSPKSGHDTVSWYQQALGQGPQFIFQYYEEEERQRGNFPDRFSGHQFPNYSSELNVNALLLGDSALYLCASSRTGVEQYFGPGTRLTVT.